This T cell receptor (beta chain) was documented in a study of cytomegalovirus exposure and HLA in healthy donors. Only a few counts were recorded for this clone. PCR employed 60 Vbeta and 13 Jbeta primers. The data were produced by immunoSEQ multiplex PCR, yet TCRdb's version contains in-frame clones alone and is incomplete. This table holds about 150,000 clones, roughly 80% found once. Germline V gene lookup returns CDR1 SGHTA and CDR2 FQGNSA. The V gene end was trimmed by 0 bases and the J gene end by 2 bases; junction bases not matched to a gene: 4. This CDR3 contains 15 residues. The chain combines TRBV7-2 with TRBJ2-7; 7 bases line up with TRBD2. Sequencing was carried out using PBMCs. This sequence was found in a male donor in good health and CMV-seronegative. The CDR3 reads CASSLAASGTYEQYF. CDR3 nucleotides: TGTGCCAGCAGCTTAGCGGCTAGCGGAACCTACGAGCAGTACTTC.